These T cell receptor beta chains were read from a single sample in a study of OX40 agonist ivuxolimab in advanced cancers. The assay was immunoSEQ multiplex PCR, and TCRdb's table has in-frame clones only and misses some. The sample lists around 60,000 clones; 80% to 90% were seen once. Source: CD4+ or CD8+ T cells sorted from blood, taken in a trial of the OX40 agonist ivuxolimab. Receptors originate from an adult with an advanced solid tumor such as melanoma, head and neck, liver or kidney cancer. The CDR3 runs from the conserved cysteine through the conserved F or W. The D gene is left open where the match is weak. The size of a clone is reported for some rows only, either as once, few or many, or as a class for expanded clones.

TRBD2,.,TRBJ2-3,16,TRBV7-2,TGTGCCAGCAGCTTAATGGCTAGCGGGAGCACAGATACGCAGTATTTT,CASSLMASGSTDTQYF
.,.,TRBJ2-7,17,TRBV27,TGTGCCAGCAGTTTTAAGGGGAGCTCACCCCTTGGCTACGAGCAGTACTTC,CASSFKGSSPLGYEQYF
.,few,TRBJ2-1,14,TRBV5-1,TGCGCCAGCAGGGGGTCGCTGGGCCCCAGCGAGCAGTTCTTC,CASRGSLGPSEQFF
.,.,TRBJ2-1,15,TRBV19,TGTGCCAGTAGTGGTGTGGGAGGAACCTACAATGAGCAGTTCTTC,CASSGVGGTYNEQFF
TRBD1,.,TRBJ1-4,16,TRBV25-1,TGTGCCAGCAGCGAACCAGGGGGCAGGGCTAATGAAAAACTGTTTTTT,CASSEPGGRANEKLFF
TRBD2,.,TRBJ2-7,17,TRBV19,TGTGCCAGTAGTATAGAGGGAACTAGCGGGAGAATACACGAGCAGTACTTC,CASSIEGTSGRIHEQYF
TRBD2,.,TRBJ2-1,13,TRBV7-2,TGTGCCAGCAGCTTAGCGGGGAGGGACGAGCAGTTCTTC,CASSLAGRDEQFF
TRBD1,.,TRBJ2-1,15,TRBV19,TGTGCCAGTAGTAGAGGACAGGGTGTGAGTAATGAGCAGTTCTTC,CASSRGQGVSNEQFF
.,.,TRBJ1-2,12,TRBV7-2,TGTGCCAGCAGCAAACAGGGATATGGCTACACCTTC,CASSKQGYGYTF
TRBD2,.,TRBJ2-3,16,TRBV9,TGTGCCAGCAGCGCCCGGACTAGCGGGGTGCCAGATACGCAGTATTTT,CASSARTSGVPDTQYF